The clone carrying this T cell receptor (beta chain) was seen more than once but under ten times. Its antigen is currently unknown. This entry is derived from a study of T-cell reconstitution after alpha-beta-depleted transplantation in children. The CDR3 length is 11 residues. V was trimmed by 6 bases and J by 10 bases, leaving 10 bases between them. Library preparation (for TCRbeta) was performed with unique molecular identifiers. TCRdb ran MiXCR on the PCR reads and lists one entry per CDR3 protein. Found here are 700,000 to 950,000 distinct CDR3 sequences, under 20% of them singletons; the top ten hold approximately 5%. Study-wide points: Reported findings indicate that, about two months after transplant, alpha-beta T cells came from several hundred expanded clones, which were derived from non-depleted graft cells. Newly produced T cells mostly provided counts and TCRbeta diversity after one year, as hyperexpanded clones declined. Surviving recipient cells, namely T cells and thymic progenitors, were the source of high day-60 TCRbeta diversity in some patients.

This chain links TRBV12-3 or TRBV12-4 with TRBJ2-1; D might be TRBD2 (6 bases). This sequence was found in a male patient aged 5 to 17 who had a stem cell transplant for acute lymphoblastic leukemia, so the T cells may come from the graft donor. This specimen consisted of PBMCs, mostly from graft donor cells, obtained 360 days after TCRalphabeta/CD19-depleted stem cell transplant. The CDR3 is CASSMGGEQFF. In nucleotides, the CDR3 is TGTGCCAGCAGCATGGGGGGAGAGCAGTTCTTC.